The rows below give T cell receptor beta chains drawn from one sample of a study of T-cell memory formation after mild COVID-19. TCRdb reanalysed the 5' RACE reads using MiXCR and keeps one entry per CDR3 protein. The sample records a few hundred thousand distinct CDR3 sequences, roughly 10% being singletons. Material: PBMCs or a T cell subset sorted from them (not recorded which). Source of these receptors: a man younger than 35 who had mild COVID-19 (a few samples of this study predate the infection). Cell type and time point are not known. CDR3s include the opening cysteine and the closing phenylalanine or tryptophan. D genes are given only for firm matches. Some rows have no size entry. The others give once, few or many, or a class for an expanded clone.

>TRBV20-1|TRBJ2-3|-|-
TGCAGTGCCAGCGGTCCACTGGCCCCAGATACGCAGTATTTT
CSASGPLAPDTQYF
>TRBV5-1|TRBJ1-1|-|-
TGCGCCAGCAGCTTATCCGGGACATCCCGGGGAAACACTGAAGCTTTCTTT
CASSLSGTSRGNTEAFF
>TRBV5-1|TRBJ1-1|-|many
TGCGCCAGCAGCTTGGCAGGGGCTGGCACTGAAGCTTTCTTT
CASSLAGAGTEAFF
>TRBV5-1|TRBJ2-7|-|many
TGCGCCAGCAGTTTACCCCAAACCTACGAGCAGTACTTC
CASSLPQTYEQYF
>TRBV10-1|TRBJ2-1|TRBD2|-
TGCGCCAGCAGCGGACTAGCGGGGTCGGTTGAGCAGTTCTTC
CASSGLAGSVEQFF
>TRBV7-3|TRBJ2-3|TRBD2|many
TGTGCCAGCAGCTTTGCGGGGGGGCCCGCCGCAGATACGCAGTATTTT
CASSFAGGPAADTQYF
>TRBV4-3|TRBJ2-1|TRBD2|-
TGCGCCAGCAGCCAGGCGACTAGCGGGGCCATCAGCAATGAGCAGTTCTTC
CASSQATSGAISNEQFF
>TRBV7-3|TRBJ2-5|TRBD2|few
TGTGCCAGCAGCTGGACTAGCGGGGAAAAAGAGACCCAGTACTTC
CASSWTSGEKETQYF
>TRBV30|TRBJ1-3|-|-
TGTGCCTGGAGCCGGGACACTGGAAACACCATATATTTT
CAWSRDTGNTIYF
>TRBV20-1|TRBJ2-3|-|once
TGCAGTGCTCATTTCGACAGGACTCCAGATACGCAGTATTTT
CSAHFDRTPDTQYF
>TRBV4-3|TRBJ2-2|-|-
TGCGCCAGCACCCAAACGGACGGCACCGGGGAGCTGTTTTTT
CASTQTDGTGELFF
>TRBV14|TRBJ1-4|-|-
TGTGCCAGCAGCCCTGGGGCTTGGGGTGAAAAACTGTTTTTT
CASSPGAWGEKLFF
>TRBV6-2/TRBV6-3|TRBJ2-3|-|-
TGTGCCAGCAGTTACTCGATGGGTACGCAGTATTTT
CASSYSMGTQYF
>TRBV5-1|TRBJ1-2|-|few
TGCGCCAGCAGCTTGCGAGGGCCCTCCAAGTATGGCTACACCTTC
CASSLRGPSKYGYTF
>TRBV7-8|TRBJ1-4|TRBD1|few
TGTGCCAGCAGCCCAACTAGGACAGGGGAAGAAGAAAAACTGTTTTTT
CASSPTRTGEEEKLFF
>TRBV20-1|TRBJ1-2|TRBD1|few
TGCAGTGCACCGGACAGGGTGGAATCCTATGGCTACACCTTC
CSAPDRVESYGYTF
>TRBV12-3/TRBV12-4|TRBJ1-1|TRBD1|-
TGTGCCAGCAGTTTGCAGACAGGGGGGGAAGCTTTCTTT
CASSLQTGGEAFF
>TRBV4-1|TRBJ1-5|TRBD1|few
TGCGCCAGCAGCCAAGAGAGGACAGGGGTCCAGCCCCAGCATTTT
CASSQERTGVQPQHF
>TRBV7-2|TRBJ2-1|-|few
TGTGCCAGCAGCTTAGCATCCGGGCCCCCCTACAATGAGCAGTTCTTC
CASSLASGPPYNEQFF
>TRBV6-6|TRBJ1-1|TRBD1|-
TGTGCCAGCAGGGACAGGGGAAACACTGAAGCTTTCTTT
CASRDRGNTEAFF
>TRBV10-1|TRBJ2-3|TRBD1|few
TGCGCCAGTAAAGGACAGGGATCAGATACGCAGTATTTT
CASKGQGSDTQYF
>TRBV5-1|TRBJ1-3|-|few
TGCGCCAGCAGCCTTCAGGGCGGCGGAAACACCATATATTTT
CASSLQGGGNTIYF
>TRBV7-9|TRBJ1-1|TRBD1|few
TGTGCCAGCAGCTTAGGGACAGGGCCTGGGGGTGAAGCTTTCTTT
CASSLGTGPGGEAFF
>TRBV4-3|TRBJ1-5|-|-
TGCGCCAGCAGCCAGGCCTTGATGAGCAATCAGCCCCAGCATTTT
CASSQALMSNQPQHF
>TRBV20-1|TRBJ1-1|-|-
TGCAGTGCCCAACCGGGCCCTGGGGACACTGAAGCTTTCTTT
CSAQPGPGDTEAFF
>TRBV29-1|TRBJ2-2|TRBD2|few
TGCAGCGTTGCAATTGGGGCTAGCGGGGGGGCCACCGGGGAGCTGTTTTTT
CSVAIGASGGATGELFF
>TRBV6-6|TRBJ1-4|-|few
TGTGCCAGCGAGGACAGCACTAATGAAAAACTGTTTTTT
CASEDSTNEKLFF
>TRBV4-3|TRBJ1-1|TRBD1|-
TGCGCCAGCAGCCAAGATGGCAGGGGGCTAACTGAAGCTTTCTTT
CASSQDGRGLTEAFF
>TRBV5-1|TRBJ2-3|-|-
TGCGCCAGCAGCGGGAACCGCGTGACAGATACGCAGTATTTT
CASSGNRVTDTQYF
>TRBV7-2|TRBJ2-1|-|few
TGTGCCAGCAGCCGAATCAATGAGCAGTTCTTC
CASSRINEQFF
>TRBV24-1|TRBJ1-5|-|few
TGTGCCACCAGTGCCCAGGCGGGCCAGCCCCAGCATTTT
CATSAQAGQPQHF
>TRBV6-5|TRBJ2-1|-|-
TGTGCCAGCAGTTACTCGAATATCCGGGAGCAGTTCTTC
CASSYSNIREQFF
>TRBV6-5|TRBJ2-5|-|-
TGTGCCAGCGGAATACGAGGGACCCAGTACTTC
CASGIRGTQYF
>TRBV4-3|TRBJ2-1|TRBD2|many
TGCGCCAGCAGCCAAGAGCCAGCGGGGGTATTAAAGCAGTTCTTC
CASSQEPAGVLKQFF
>TRBV5-1|TRBJ2-1|-|many
TGCGCCAGCAGCTTGGTATCCGGAAGGGATGAGCAGTTCTTC
CASSLVSGRDEQFF
>TRBV12-3/TRBV12-4|TRBJ1-6|TRBD1|few
TGTGCCAGCTCAAAAGGGGGACAGGGATATTACGGTTCACCCCTCCACTTT
CASSKGGQGYYGSPLHF
>TRBV18|TRBJ1-2|-|-
TGTGCCAGCTCACCAGACATACAAGCTGGCTACACCTTC
CASSPDIQAGYTF
>TRBV29-1|TRBJ1-2|TRBD1|few
TGCAGCGTTGAGGGACAGTTCTATGGCTACACCTTC
CSVEGQFYGYTF
>TRBV6-2/TRBV6-3|TRBJ2-5|-|-
TGTGCCAGCAGCCACCCCCCGGATCTAGAGACCCAGTACTTC
CASSHPPDLETQYF
>TRBV18|TRBJ2-5|-|-
TGTGCCAGCCGCCGGGAGTTCCAAGAGACCCAGTACTTC
CASRREFQETQYF
>TRBV6-5|TRBJ1-1|-|few
TGTGCCAGCAGTTCCGACTACAAGGGTACTGAAGCTTTCTTT
CASSSDYKGTEAFF
>TRBV21-1|TRBJ1-3|-|few
TGTGCCAGCAGGTCGGACAGGAAAGGCGGAAACACCATATATTTT
CASRSDRKGGNTIYF
>TRBV3-1|TRBJ1-3|-|few
TGTGCCAGCAGCCAAGACCCCCAGGGGAATGGAAACACCATATATTTT
CASSQDPQGNGNTIYF
>TRBV15|TRBJ2-7|-|many
TGTGCCACCAGCAGAGACGACAGCTTCTACGAGCAGTACTTC
CATSRDDSFYEQYF